Presented here are 24 T cell receptor beta chains from one specimen sequenced in a study. TCRdb independently ran MiXCR on the 5' RACE reads; one entry per CDR3 protein. The data hold 9,000 to 9,500 distinct CDR3 sequences, with approximately 46% observed a single time. The sorted Tregs were CD4+CD25+CD127-/low cells. The sample consisted of Tregs sorted from a lymph node. The receptors were sampled from a female donor with breast cancer.

The rearrangement uses TRBV6-5 and TRBJ1-2, with D unclear. The V end was cut by 2 bases, the J end by 3 bases, with 7 bases between. Germline V gene data show CDR1 as MNHEY and CDR2 as SVGAGI. The CDR3 runs to 13 residues. The CDR3 is CASSYGRDYGYTF. DNA of the CDR3: TGTGCCAGCAGTTACGGGCGGGACTATGGCTACACCTTC.

V is TRBV12-3 or TRBV12-4 and J is TRBJ1-1, with a tentative D call TRBD1 (6 bases). V was clipped by 5 bases and J by 1 base, with 11 bases between them. This CDR3 has 14 amino acids. The CDR3 sequence is CASSRRQENTEAFF. DNA for the CDR3: TGTGCCAGCAGTCGACGACAGGAGAACACTGAAGCTTTCTTT.

Written as DNA, the CDR3 is TGCGCCAGCAGCCCGGAGACAGGAGAAGCTTTCTTT. This gives the protein CASSPETGEAFF. This chain uses TRBV5-1 with TRBJ1-1; D may be TRBD1 (6 bases). Trimming removed 4 bases at V and 8 bases at J, with 12 bases between. Germline V gene data show CDR1 as SGHRS and CDR2 as YFSETQ. The CDR3 covers 12 residues.

This clonotype appeared a single time. A single base separates this from a much larger clone, so it may be a read error. As DNA, the CDR3 is TGCAGTGCTCCTCGTGAGGGCGCTGAACCTTTCTTT. Amino acid sequence: CSAPREGAEPFF. The chain carries TRBV20-1 and TRBJ1-1; the D is unclear. Germline-derived CDR1 and CDR2 are DFQATT and SNEGSKA (reference sequence). CDR3 length: 12 amino acids.

The chain recombines TRBV28 with TRBJ1-1; D gene unclear. V was trimmed by 2 bases and J by 1 base, leaving 11 bases between them. The CDR3 extends over 15 amino acids. Germline CDR1 and CDR2: MDHEN and SYDVKM. CDR3 residues: CASSLVKVGNTEAFF. Written as DNA, the CDR3 is TGTGCCAGCAGTTTAGTGAAGGTGGGGAACACTGAAGCTTTCTTT.

This clonotype was recorded once. The chain combines TRBV20-1 with TRBJ2-1, with 8 positions matching TRBD2. The germline CDR1 and CDR2 sequences are DFQATT and SNEGSKA (reference sequence). This CDR3 is built from 15 residues. V was clipped by 4 bases and J by 0 bases; unmatched bases: 5. The CDR3 region has the DNA TGCAGTGCTATCGCCGGGACTAGCTCCTACAATGAGCAGTTCTTC. Translating it yields CSAIAGTSSYNEQFF.

This clonotype was counted between two and nine times. The chain employs TRBV27 and TRBJ1-5; a possible D gene is TRBD1 (6 bases). In germline, CDR1 is MNHEY, CDR2 SMNVEV (reference sequence). V lost 2 bases and J 2 bases, leaving 10 bases between the germline ends. The CDR3 spans 15 residues. CDR3 protein: CASSLGGGGNQPQHF. The CDR3 region has the DNA TGTGCCAGCAGTTTAGGAGGGGGTGGCAATCAGCCCCAGCATTTT.

This clonotype was seen more than once but under ten times. The chain joins TRBV20-1 to TRBJ1-5; D is unclear. There are 13 residues in the CDR3. Germline V gene sequence: CDR1 DFQATT, CDR2 SNEGSKA (reference sequence). V lost 5 bases and J 5 bases, leaving 13 bases between the germline ends. In DNA, the CDR3 is TGCAGTGCTCCTCGCGGTCGGGATCAGCCCCAGCATTTT. The encoded protein is CSAPRGRDQPQHF.

This clonotype is a singleton in its sample. The chain couples TRBV6-5 to TRBJ2-7; D unclear. Per germline, CDR1 MNHEY and CDR2 SVGAGI. V was trimmed by 7 bases and J by 2 bases, leaving 9 bases between them. The CDR3 is made up of 12 amino acids. CDR3 nucleotides: TGTGCCAGCAAAGGGCCCGCCTACGAGCAGTACTTC. Its protein product is CASKGPAYEQYF.

The rearrangement uses TRBV9 and TRBJ2-3; D perhaps matches TRBD2 (5 bases). The germline V gene has CDR1 SGDLS and CDR2 YYNGEE. V dropped 3 bases and J dropped 1 base, with 15 bases sitting between them. This CDR3 region has 16 residues. The CDR3 here is CASSGRPEGGTDTQYF. In DNA, the CDR3 is TGTGCCAGCAGCGGGCGGCCCGAGGGAGGCACAGATACGCAGTATTTT. The full variable domain, with the rest looked up from reference TRBV9 and TRBJ2-3, is DSGVTQTPKHLITATGQRVTLRCSPRSGDLSVYWYQQSLDQGLQFLIQYYNGEERAKGNILERFSAQQFPDLHSELNLSSLELGDSALYFCASSGRPEGGTDTQYFGPGTRLTVL.

This clonotype turned up a few times. This chain uses TRBV5-1 with TRBJ2-7, with TRBD1 identical over 9 bases. With 7 bases clipped from V and 3 bases from J, the junction kept 2 bases outside the gene matches. The CDR3 is 12 amino acids. The germline CDR1 and CDR2 sequences are SGHRS and YFSETQ. The CDR3: CASWDRVYEQYF. The CDR3 region has the DNA TGCGCCAGCTGGGACAGGGTCTACGAGCAGTACTTC. Filled out from reference TRBV5-1 and TRBJ2-7, the complete variable domain reads KAGVTQTPRYLIKTRGQQVTLSCSPISGHRSVSWYQQTPGQGLQFLFEYFSETQRNKGNFPGRFSGRQFSNSRSEMNVSTLELGDSALYLCASWDRVYEQYFGPGTRLTVT.

This clonotype ranks as medium-sized. The rearrangement links TRBV12-3 or TRBV12-4 to TRBJ1-2; D is uncertain. The CDR3 is 13 amino acids. V was shortened by 7 bases and J by 6 bases, with 15 bases between the two germline ends. CDR3 protein: CASTAGAPDGYTF. CDR3 DNA: TGTGCCAGCACCGCGGGAGCCCCGGATGGCTACACCTTC.

For this clonotype: The germline gene is not matched at one end of the junction; a read error may be the cause. The chain uses TRBV7-7 and TRBJ1-5; TRBD1 is a possible D gene (6 bases). Germline V lookup: CDR1 SSHAT, CDR2 FNYEAQ (reference sequence). CDR3 size: 14 residues. CDR3 nucleotides: TGTGCTAGCAGAACCACAAAGGGGGTCCAGCCCCAGCATTTT. It codes for CASRTTKGVQPQHF.

This chain uses TRBV7-8 with TRBJ1-1, with D perhaps TRBD1 (6 bases). Between the trimmed V and J ends, which lost 5 bases and 4 bases, there was a span of 20 bases. This CDR3 has 16 residues. Looked up from germline, CDR1 is SGHVS and CDR2 is FQNEAQ. The CDR3 DNA is TGTGCCAGCAGCCACCCTCGGGGAGGGGGGATCACTGAAGCTTTCTTT. It yields the protein CASSHPRGGGITEAFF.

This clonotype has only a few counts. CDR3 protein: CSASTSGMNYEQYF. Written as DNA, the CDR3 is TGCAGTGCTTCCACTAGCGGGATGAACTACGAGCAGTACTTC. This chain joins TRBV20-1 and TRBJ2-7, with 10 positions matching TRBD2. This CDR3 comprises 14 residues. CDR1 and CDR2 (germline): DFQATT, SNEGSKA (reference sequence). Losses at the gene ends were 5 bases for V and 3 bases for J; bases not matched to a gene: 7.

The chain employs TRBV4-2 and TRBJ2-1, with 8 bases matching TRBD2. V dropped 0 bases and J dropped 0; count of bases not matched to a gene: 13. The CDR3 has 20 residues. The germline V gene has CDR1 LGHNA and CDR2 YNFKEQ. CDR3 sequence reads: CASSQDGAIAGSSSYNEQFF. For the CDR3, the DNA is TGTGCCAGCAGCCAAGATGGGGCTATAGCGGGGTCTTCCTCCTACAATGAGCAGTTCTTC.

The table lists this clonotype with a few counts. CDR3 amino acids: CASSWGSTDTQYF. In nucleotides, the CDR3 is TGTGCCAGCAGTTGGGGCAGCACAGATACGCAGTATTTT. The gene calls are TRBV12-3 or TRBV12-4 and TRBJ2-3; maybe TRBD1 (5 bases). Deletions cut 4 bases from V and 0 bases from J, with 5 bases between. The CDR3 is made up of 13 amino acids.

J is TRBJ1-5 and V is TRBV6-5; weak D call: TRBD1 (5 bases). CDR3 size: 15 residues. Trimming pared 6 bases from V and 0 bases from J, leaving 12 bases between. CDR1 and CDR2 (germline): MNHEY, SVGAGI. CDR3 nucleotide sequence: TGTGCCAGCAGCCCGGGGGGGGTTAGCAATCAGCCCCAGCATTTT. Encoded protein: CASSPGGVSNQPQHF.

The rearrangement uses TRBV5-1 and TRBJ2-7; either TRBD1 or TRBD2 may fit D (5 bases each). V dropped 0 bases and J dropped 2 bases, with 9 bases sitting between them. This CDR3 is 14 amino acids long. The germline CDR1 and CDR2 sequences are SGHRS and YFSETQ. CDR3 DNA: TGCGCCAGCAGCTTGGGTTCGGGACCCTACGAGCAGTACTTC. This gives the protein CASSLGSGPYEQYF.

The chain uses TRBV5-1 and TRBJ2-1; 13 bases line up with TRBD2. The V and J ends lost 5 bases and 7 bases, in that order; junction bases with no gene match: 3. The CDR3 runs to 14 residues. Looked up from germline, CDR1 is SGHRS and CDR2 is YFSETQ. CDR3 in DNA: TGCGCCAGCAGACTAGCGGGGGGGCTGAATGAGCAGTTCTTC. It translates to CASRLAGGLNEQFF.

This clonotype was recorded only once. V and J are TRBV27 and TRBJ2-7, with no clear D. Trimming left V 4 bases short and J 0 bases short, with 10 bases between. The CDR3 has 14 residues. Germline CDR1 and CDR2: MNHEY and SMNVEV (reference sequence). CDR3 in amino acids: CASSYLGNSYEQYF. The CDR3 DNA reads TGTGCCAGCAGTTATCTAGGGAACTCCTACGAGCAGTACTTC.

The gene calls are TRBV5-1 and TRBJ2-7; D might be TRBD2 (6 bases). Trimming cost V 6 bases and J 1 base, with 17 bases left between them. CDR3 length equals 15 residues. The V gene's germline CDR1 is SGHRS and CDR2 YFSETQ. The CDR3 nucleotides read TGCGCCAGCACCTCTGGGGGAGGACATTCCTACGAGCAGTACTTC. It codes for CASTSGGGHSYEQYF.

The chain combines TRBV27 with TRBJ2-3, with a tentative D call TRBD1 (5 bases). Germline-derived CDR1 and CDR2 are MNHEY and SMNVEV (reference sequence). V dropped 6 bases and J dropped 3 bases, with 16 bases sitting between them. This CDR3 spans 15 amino acids. As DNA, the CDR3 is TGTGCCAGCAGCACAAGCAGGGTAATTACAGATACGCAGTATTTT. Protein sequence: CASSTSRVITDTQYF.

This clonotype appeared a few times. V is TRBV12-3 or TRBV12-4 and J is TRBJ1-2; D unresolved. This CDR3 is built from 15 residues. V lost 4 bases, J lost 6 bases, and 18 bases lay in between. The CDR3 nucleotides are TGTGCCAGCAGTTGGTCCCCCCGCCCTGGGGATGGCTACACCTTC. Protein product: CASSWSPRPGDGYTF.